The T cell receptor beta chain described here comes from a study of blood T cell repertoires in COVID-19. Study-wide background: Specimens from acute and convalescent COVID-19 originated in the United States, Italy and Spain. In each case, the material was cDNA or gDNA derived from T cells, B-cell-depleted T cells, or PBMCs.

Original data processing: Cell counts per sample came from amplifying reference gene primers. Here immunoSEQ multiplex PCR was the method, and the copy in TCRdb shows in-frame clones only, minus some. From that table come the V and J calls and clone size; the DNA was used to work out D and trimming. The sample lists 85,000 to 110,000 clones, 87% occurring once. Worth noting for this clone: In the same sample, other DNA sequences code for this CDR3.

From germline, CDR1 is SGHRS and CDR2 YFSETQ. The CDR3 runs to 14 residues. V gave up 4 bases and J gave up 10 bases; unmatched junction bases: 6. Sequencing was performed on peripheral blood. The source is a man in his fifties in a cohort sampled during active COVID-19. The J gene is TRBJ1-6, the V gene TRBV5-1; 9 bases map to TRBD1. The DNA of the CDR3 is TGCGCCAGCAGCGAGGGACAGGGTAACTCACCCCTCCACTTT. This translates into CASSEGQGNSPLHF.